This T cell receptor (beta chain) stems from a study of T cells after yellow fever vaccination. On the study more broadly: Researchers used SMART-Seq v4 Ultra Low Input to prepare fractions that had low cell numbers. Notes on the study in general: Relatively few clonotypes were ones that appeared in both CD4 and CD8 compartments.

UMIs and a universal primer site were added when TCR cDNA was made by 5'RACE template switching. TCRdb reanalysed the 5' RACE reads using MiXCR and keeps one entry per CDR3 protein. The profile shows 320,000 or so distinct CDR3 sequences, less than 9.5% of them singletons. This CDR3 has 14 residues. The germline V and J ends were trimmed by 5 bases and 4 bases, with 15 bases remaining between them. Germline values: CDR1 SGHNT, CDR2 YYREEE (reference sequence). This clonotype showed up just a few times. Its target is not known. The clonotype originates from a man aged 18 to 30 who received the YFV17D yellow fever vaccine. The material sequenced was PBMCs, taken 45 days after the first yellow fever vaccination. The chain employs TRBV5-4 and TRBJ2-5; no definite D call. This chain's CDR3 is CASSLGSLGETQYF. Written as DNA, the CDR3 is TGTGCCAGCAGTCTCGGGTCTCTGGGAGAGACCCAGTACTTC.